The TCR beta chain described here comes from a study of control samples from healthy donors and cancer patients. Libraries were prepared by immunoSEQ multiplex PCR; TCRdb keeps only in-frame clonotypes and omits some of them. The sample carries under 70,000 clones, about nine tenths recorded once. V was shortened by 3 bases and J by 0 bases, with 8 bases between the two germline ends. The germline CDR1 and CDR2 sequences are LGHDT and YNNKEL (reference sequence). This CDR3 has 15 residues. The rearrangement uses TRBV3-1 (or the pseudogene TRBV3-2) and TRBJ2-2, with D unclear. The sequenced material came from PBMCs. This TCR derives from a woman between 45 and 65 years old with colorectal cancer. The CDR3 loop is CASSHRTSNTGELFF. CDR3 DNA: TGTGCCAGCAGCCACCGAACGTCGAACACCGGGGAGCTGTTTTTT.